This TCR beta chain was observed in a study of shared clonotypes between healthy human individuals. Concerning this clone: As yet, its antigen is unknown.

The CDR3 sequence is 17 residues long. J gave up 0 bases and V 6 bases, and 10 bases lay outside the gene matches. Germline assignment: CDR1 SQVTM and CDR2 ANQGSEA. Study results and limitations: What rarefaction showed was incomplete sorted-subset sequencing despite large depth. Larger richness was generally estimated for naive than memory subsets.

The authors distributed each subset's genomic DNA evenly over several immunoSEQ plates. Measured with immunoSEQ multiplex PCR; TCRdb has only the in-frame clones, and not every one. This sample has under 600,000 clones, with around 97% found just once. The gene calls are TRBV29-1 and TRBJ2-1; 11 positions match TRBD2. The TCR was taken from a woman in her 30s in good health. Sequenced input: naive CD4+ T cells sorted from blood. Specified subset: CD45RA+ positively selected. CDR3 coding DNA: TGCAGCGTCTCGGGCGGGACTAGCGGAAGCTCCTACAATGAGCAGTTCTTC. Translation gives CSVSGGTSGSSYNEQFF.